This TCR beta chain comes out of a study of blood T cell repertoires in COVID-19. Study details: Acute and convalescent COVID-19 samples came from the United States, Italy and Spain.

Germline assignment: CDR1 LGHDT and CDR2 YNNKEL (reference sequence). The CDR3 contains 19 residues. V lost 0 bases and J lost 3; bases outside the gene matches: 13. Authors' analysis steps: Nucleated cell number was recorded as an estimate derived from reference gene primer amplification. TCRdb's table, derived via immunoSEQ multiplex PCR, lists solely in-frame clones and lacks some. The V and J calls and clone size come from that table; D and trimming were worked out from the DNA. The sample includes 120,000 to 150,000 clones, more than 70% of them seen just once. V is TRBV3-1 (or the pseudogene TRBV3-2) and J is TRBJ1-1; 10 bases line up with TRBD1. Sequencing was carried out using peripheral blood. The source is a woman aged 55-69 years with acute or convalescent COVID-19. Written as DNA, the CDR3 is TGTGCCAGCAGCCAAGAAGGGATCCGGGACAGGGGCGACGACACTGAAGCTTTCTTT. It specifies CASSQEGIRDRGDDTEAFF.